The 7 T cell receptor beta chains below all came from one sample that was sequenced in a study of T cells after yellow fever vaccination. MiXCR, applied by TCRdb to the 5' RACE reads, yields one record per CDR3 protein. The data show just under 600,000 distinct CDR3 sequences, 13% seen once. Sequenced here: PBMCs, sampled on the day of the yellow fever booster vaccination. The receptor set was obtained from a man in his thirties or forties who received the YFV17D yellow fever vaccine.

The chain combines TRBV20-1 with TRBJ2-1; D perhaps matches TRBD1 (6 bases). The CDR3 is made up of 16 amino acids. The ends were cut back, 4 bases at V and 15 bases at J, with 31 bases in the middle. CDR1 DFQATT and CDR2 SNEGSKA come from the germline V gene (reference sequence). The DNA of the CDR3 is TGCAGTGCTACCGGGACAACCTACCCGGCGGTGCTAGTCCCGTTCTTC. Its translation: CSATGTTYPAVLVPFF.

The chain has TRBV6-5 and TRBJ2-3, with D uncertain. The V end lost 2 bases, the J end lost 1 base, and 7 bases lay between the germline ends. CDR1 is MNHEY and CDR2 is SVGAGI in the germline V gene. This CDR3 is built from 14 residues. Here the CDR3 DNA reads TGTGCCAGCAGTTACGATGGTGGCACAGATACGCAGTATTTT. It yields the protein CASSYDGGTDTQYF.

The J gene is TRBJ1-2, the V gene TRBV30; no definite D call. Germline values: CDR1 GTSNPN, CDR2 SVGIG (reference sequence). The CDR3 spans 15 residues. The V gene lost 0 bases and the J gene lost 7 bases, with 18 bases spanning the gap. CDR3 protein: CAWSVRSVSRSGYTF. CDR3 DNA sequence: TGTGCCTGGAGTGTACGAAGCGTGAGTCGGTCTGGCTACACCTTC.

CDR3 sequence (DNA): TGTGCCAGCAGTGATCGGGGGTTCACAGATACGCAGTATTTT. As protein: CASSDRGFTDTQYF. The chain joins TRBV6-1 to TRBJ2-3; the D gene is possibly TRBD2 (6 bases). Trimming removed 3 bases from V and 2 bases from J, with 9 bases in between. Germline V gene sequence: CDR1 MNHNS, CDR2 SASEGT. This CDR3 contains 14 residues.

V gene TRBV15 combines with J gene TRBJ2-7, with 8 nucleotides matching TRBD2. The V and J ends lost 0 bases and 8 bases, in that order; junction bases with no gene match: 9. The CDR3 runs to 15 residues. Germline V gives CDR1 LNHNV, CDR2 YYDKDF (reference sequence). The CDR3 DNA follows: TGTGCCACCAGCAGAGATTTAGCGGGGCGAGAGAAGCAGTACTTC. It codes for CATSRDLAGREKQYF.

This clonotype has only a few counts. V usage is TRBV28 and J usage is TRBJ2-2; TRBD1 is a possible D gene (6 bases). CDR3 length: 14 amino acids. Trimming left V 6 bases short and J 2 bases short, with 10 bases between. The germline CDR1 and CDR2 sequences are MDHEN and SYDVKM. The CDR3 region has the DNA TGTGCCAGCAGACGGGACACCAACACCGGGGAGCTGTTTTTT. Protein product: CASRRDTNTGELFF.

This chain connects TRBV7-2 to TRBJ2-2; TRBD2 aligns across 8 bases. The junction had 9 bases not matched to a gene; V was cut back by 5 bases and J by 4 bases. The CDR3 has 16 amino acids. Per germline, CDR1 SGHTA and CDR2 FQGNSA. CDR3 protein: CASSRSAGGFTGELFF. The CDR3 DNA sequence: TGTGCCAGCAGCCGGTCGGCGGGAGGTTTCACCGGGGAGCTGTTTTTT.